A single TCR beta chain is shown here with its context. Antigen specificity is unknown. This record belongs to a study of T cell responses to AZD1222 COVID-19 vaccine. Assay: immunoSEQ multiplex PCR; the TCRdb copy retains only in-frame clones and omits some. The data show about 110,000 clones, roughly 88% seen once. General observations from the study: In a largely white British group with more females than males, clonal diversity was possibly underestimated. Spike-spanning, vaccine-associated CD4 TCRs were dominant at 160-218 and 743-854.

Sequencing was performed on peripheral blood, taken on day 0 of AZD1222 vaccination. This TCR came from an adult in good health.

The CDR3 bases are TGTGCCAGCAGCCAAGGTGCGGGGGTTTCACCCCTCCACTTT. This sequence encodes CASSQGAGVSPLHF. The chain combines TRBV3-1 (or the pseudogene TRBV3-2) with TRBJ1-6; perhaps TRBD1 as D (5 bases). There are 14 residues in the CDR3. V lost 1 base, J lost 9 bases, and 10 bases lay in between. Germline V gene sequence: CDR1 LGHDT, CDR2 YNNKEL (reference sequence).